Below, 18 T cell receptor beta chains from the same sample are listed, as sequenced in a study of blood T cell repertoires in COVID-19. Clones were sequenced by immunoSEQ multiplex PCR, and TCRdb holds only the in-frame ones, with some missing. The sample has around 270,000 clones, about 89% seen once. The sequencing sample was made of peripheral blood. All receptors come from a man aged 35 to 55 who had recovered from COVID-19.

This rearrangement joins TRBV30 to TRBJ1-4, with 8 nucleotides matching TRBD1. Trimming removed 2 bases from V and 8 bases from J; junction bases left unmatched: 7. The CDR3 covers 14 residues. Germline CDR1 and CDR2: GTSNPN and SVGIG (reference sequence). CDR3 sequence: CAWSTDRAGEKLFF. The CDR3 nucleotides read TGTGCCTGGAGTACGGACAGGGCCGGGGAAAAACTGTTTTTT. Based on the CDR3 plus reference TRBV30 and TRBJ1-4, the full variable domain is SQTIHQWPATLVQPVGSPLSLECTVEGTSNPNLYWYRQAAGRGLQLLFYSVGIGQISSEVPQNLSASRPQDRQFILSSKKLLLSDSGFYLCAWSTDRAGEKLFFGSGTQLSVL.

This rearrangement joins TRBV5-1 to TRBJ2-1; 12 positions agree with TRBD2. CDR1 SGHRS and CDR2 YFSETQ come from the germline V gene. The trim removed 2 bases at V and 1 base at J, leaving 7 bases unmatched. The CDR3 extends over 18 amino acids. The CDR3 loop is CASSFSSGGAISYNEQFF. The CDR3 nucleotides are TGCGCCAGCAGCTTTTCTAGCGGGGGGGCCATATCCTACAATGAGCAGTTCTTC.

The V and J genes are TRBV24-1 and TRBJ2-2, with unresolved D. The CDR3 has 12 amino acids. Trimming removed 10 bases at V and 5 bases at J, with 10 bases between. Per the germline V gene, CDR1 is KGHDR and CDR2 is SFDVKD. The CDR3 here is CATASTTGELFF. The CDR3 nucleotides read TGTGCCACTGCTAGTACGACCGGGGAGCTGTTTTTT.

This chain uses TRBV30 with TRBJ1-1; the D gene is possibly TRBD1 (5 bases). From germline, CDR1 is GTSNPN and CDR2 SVGIG (reference sequence). V was cut by 8 bases and J by 1 base, with 11 bases left in between. The CDR3 covers 12 residues. The CDR3 DNA sequence: TGTGCCGGTAAACAGGCGAACACTGAAGCTTTCTTT. Translation: CAGKQANTEAFF.

The chain couples TRBV9 to TRBJ2-1, with D tentatively TRBD2 (7 bases). Trimming took off 2 bases at V and 9 bases at J, with 12 bases between the two ends. The CDR3 has 13 amino acids. Germline V gene lookup returns CDR1 SGDLS and CDR2 YYNGEE. The CDR3 nucleotides read TGTGCCAGCAGCGTCACGGGGGGCCTTGAGCAGTTCTTC. It codes for CASSVTGGLEQFF. The full variable domain, rest sourced from reference TRBV9 and TRBJ2-1, is DSGVTQTPKHLITATGQRVTLRCSPRSGDLSVYWYQQSLDQGLQFLIQYYNGEERAKGNILERFSAQQFPDLHSELNLSSLELGDSALYFCASSVTGGLEQFFGPGTRLTVL.

J is TRBJ2-5 and V is TRBV3-1 (or the pseudogene TRBV3-2); 9 positions agree with TRBD2. Germline assignment: CDR1 LGHDT and CDR2 YNNKEL (reference sequence). CDR3 length: 17 amino acids. V was clipped by 0 bases and J by 4 bases; unmatched bases: 9. CDR3 DNA: TGTGCCAGCAGCCAAGAACGCCTAGCGGGGAGGGGAGAGACCCAGTACTTC. It codes for CASSQERLAGRGETQYF.

The V gene is TRBV7-6, the J gene TRBJ1-4; TRBD1 matches 7 bases. Trimming removed 5 bases from V and 1 base from J; junction bases left unmatched: 1. The CDR3 extends over 14 amino acids. The germline gives CDR1 SGHVS, CDR2 FNYEAQ. In DNA, the CDR3 is TGTGCCAGCAGCCGACAGGGAACTAATGAAAAACTGTTTTTT. Translation gives CASSRQGTNEKLFF.

The chain joins TRBV19 to TRBJ2-3, with D maybe TRBD1 (6 bases). This CDR3 is 13 amino acids long. Germline values: CDR1 LNHDA, CDR2 SQIVND (reference sequence). With 6 bases removed from V and 4 bases from J, the gap between germline ends came to 11 bases. In DNA form, the CDR3 reads TGTGCCAGTAGCACAGGGTCTGCAGATACGCAGTATTTT. Its translation: CASSTGSADTQYF.

The chain employs TRBV23-1 and TRBJ2-7; 7 positions match TRBD1. TRBV23-1 is reported as an ORF; its role is uncertain. With 8 bases clipped from V and 6 bases from J, the junction kept 13 bases outside the gene matches. CDR3 length: 14 amino acids. CDR3 in amino acids: CASPPAGGRCEQYF. CDR3 DNA sequence: TGCGCCAGCCCCCCGGCAGGGGGTCGTTGCGAGCAGTACTTC.

J is TRBJ2-1 and V is TRBV30, with D hard to call. V was clipped by 5 bases and J by 2 bases, with 28 bases between them. The CDR3 is 19 amino acids. Germline-derived CDR1 and CDR2 are GTSNPN and SVGIG (reference sequence). The CDR3 bases are TGTGCCTGGGTCGAGTATAGGAGCGAGCCTACCGATACCTACAATGAGCAGTTCTTC. It yields the protein CAWVEYRSEPTDTYNEQFF. Using reference TRBV30 and TRBJ2-1 for the parts outside the CDR3, the full variable domain is SQTIHQWPATLVQPVGSPLSLECTVEGTSNPNLYWYRQAAGRGLQLLFYSVGIGQISSEVPQNLSASRPQDRQFILSSKKLLLSDSGFYLCAWVEYRSEPTDTYNEQFFGPGTRLTVL.

The rearrangement joins TRBV7-9 to TRBJ2-7, with 11 bases fitting TRBD2. The CDR3 spans 16 residues. The germline V gene has CDR1 SEHNR and CDR2 FQNEAQ (reference sequence). Losses at the gene ends were 5 bases for V and 2 bases for J; bases not matched to a gene: 8. CDR3 amino acids: CASSGTGTSGTYEQYF. In DNA form, the CDR3 reads TGTGCCAGCAGCGGTACAGGGACTAGCGGTACCTACGAGCAGTACTTC. Complete variable domain (other parts from reference TRBV7-9 and TRBJ2-7): DTGVSQNPRHKITKRGQNVTFRCDPISEHNRLYWYRQTLGQGPEFLTYFQNEAQLEKSRLLSDRFSAERPKGSFSTLEIQRTEQGDSAMYLCASSGTGTSGTYEQYFGPGTRLTVT.

The chain's CDR3 is CASSSRVSYEQYF. The CDR3 coding sequence is TGTGCCAGCAGTTCGAGGGTTTCCTACGAGCAGTACTTC. The rearrangement joins TRBV27 to TRBJ2-7, with a possible D match to TRBD2 (5 bases). From germline, CDR1 is MNHEY and CDR2 SMNVEV (reference sequence). The V and J ends lost 4 bases and 1 base respectively, with 8 bases between them. The CDR3 loop spans 13 amino acids.

This chain joins TRBV15 and TRBJ1-4; D gene ambiguous. The CDR3 totals 15 residues. Germline assignment: CDR1 LNHNV and CDR2 YYDKDF (reference sequence). The V end lost 6 bases, the J end lost 5 bases, and 16 bases lay between the germline ends. CDR3 region: CATSPNYSLNEKLFF. The CDR3 bases are TGTGCCACCAGTCCGAATTACAGTTTAAATGAAAAACTGTTTTTT.

The chain has TRBV12-1 and TRBJ2-5; TRBD2, the D gene given by the table, was not confirmed from the DNA. TRBV12-1 is marked as a pseudogene. The CDR3 totals 15 residues. The CDR3 coding sequence is TGTGCCAGCAGCTCGACTAGCGCCGTCGGAGAGACCCAGTACTTC. This translates into CASSSTSAVGETQYF.

As concerns this clone: A much more abundant neighbour one base away suggests this may be a read error. The chain couples TRBV6-2 or TRBV6-3 to TRBJ1-2, with TRBD1 matching over 7 bases. V gave up 6 bases and J gave up 2 bases; unmatched junction bases: 3. The germline V gene has CDR1 MNHEY and CDR2 SVGEGT. There are 13 residues in the CDR3. The CDR3 region is CASSRQGNYGYTF. In DNA, the CDR3 is TGTGCCAGCAGCAGACAGGGAAACTATGGCTACACCTTC.

The chain employs TRBV7-8 and TRBJ1-5, with 9 nucleotides matching TRBD1. The V gene's germline CDR1 is SGHVS and CDR2 FQNEAQ. The CDR3 has 16 residues. The trim removed 1 base at V and 7 bases at J, leaving 8 bases unmatched. The CDR3 DNA reads TGTGCCAGCAGCTTAGAAGGGACAGGGTCAGGGCAGCCCCAGCATTTT. Translation gives CASSLEGTGSGQPQHF.

This chain joins TRBV2 and TRBJ2-2, with D perhaps matching TRBD2 (7 bases). Trimming took off 7 bases at V and 5 bases at J, with 20 bases between the two ends. Germline-derived CDR1 and CDR2 are SNHLY and FYNNEI. CDR3 size: 16 residues. The CDR3 reads CASTQNGGLKTGELFF. CDR3 nucleotide sequence: TGTGCCAGCACCCAAAACGGGGGGCTGAAGACCGGGGAGCTGTTTTTT.

The chain has TRBV7-2 and TRBJ2-3; 8 bases fit TRBD2. The V gene end was trimmed by 0 bases and the J gene end by 5 bases; junction bases not matched to a gene: 10. From germline, CDR1 is SGHTA and CDR2 FQGNSA. CDR3 length: 17 amino acids. In DNA form, the CDR3 reads TGTGCCAGCAGCTTAGCGTTGTCGGCGGGGGGCCTAGATACGCAGTATTTT. It specifies CASSLALSAGGLDTQYF.